These 21 T cell receptor beta chains were sequenced from one sample in a study of blood T cells in healthy people across ages. Then a second PCR, running about 6 to 11 cycles, was carried out with a sample-barcoded 5' primer and a J-beta primer mix. TCRdb reprocessed the 5' RACE reads via MiXCR and lists one record per CDR3 protein. Of some 1.4 million distinct CDR3 sequences in the sample, about 40% are singletons; the top ten hold less than 8%. Sequencing was done on a sample of blood. All receptors come from a woman aged 18-29 years in good health.

The rearrangement uses TRBV7-2 and TRBJ2-3; TRBD2 agrees at 8 bases. The germline V gene encodes CDR1 SGHTA and CDR2 FQGNSA. Unmatched junction bases numbered 11, after V lost 9 bases and J lost 0 bases. The CDR3 covers 16 residues. CDR3 residues: CASKLTSGTSTDTQYF. The CDR3 DNA sequence: TGTGCCAGTAAATTAACTAGCGGAACTAGCACAGATACGCAGTATTTT. Full variable domain (outside the CDR3, taken from reference TRBV7-2 and TRBJ2-3): GAGVSQSPSNKVTEKGKDVELRCDPISGHTALYWYRQSLGQGLEFLIYFQGNSAPDKSGLPSDRFSAERTGGSVSTLTIQRTQQEDSAVYLCASKLTSGTSTDTQYFGPGTRLTVL.

J is TRBJ2-1 and V is TRBV4-1; 8 positions agree with TRBD2. The CDR3 covers 17 residues. CDR1 is MGHRA, CDR2 YSYEKL, per germline. Losses at the gene ends were 2 bases for V and 0 bases for J; bases not matched to a gene: 6. The CDR3 bases are TGCGCCAGCAGCCAAAGAGGAAGCGGGAGCTCCTACAATGAGCAGTTCTTC. It encodes CASSQRGSGSSYNEQFF.

A remark on this clonotype: Compared with germline, one end of the junction differs, possibly owing to a read error. The chain is built from TRBV5-1 and TRBJ1-6, with 8 bases aligning to TRBD1. Germline CDR1 reads SGHRS; CDR2 reads YFSETQ. The CDR3 runs 13 residues. Here the CDR3 DNA reads TGCGCCAGCGGGACAGGATCTAATTCACCCCACCACTTT. It translates to CASGTGSNSPHHF.

The V and J genes are TRBV28 and TRBJ2-1, with D unresolved. The germline gives CDR1 MDHEN, CDR2 SYDVKM. This CDR3 has 16 amino acids. V was clipped by 5 bases and J by 3 bases, with 17 bases between them. CDR3 protein: CASSMAREWDYNEQFF. The CDR3, as DNA: TGTGCCAGCAGTATGGCTAGAGAGTGGGACTACAATGAGCAGTTCTTC.

This sequence joins TRBV25-1 and TRBJ2-2; 9 bases are a match to TRBD1. The CDR3 contains 15 residues. The junction had 7 bases not matched to a gene; V was cut back by 6 bases and J by 5 bases. Germline V gene lookup returns CDR1 MGHDK and CDR2 SYGVNS. This CDR3 reads CASRSTGGETGELFF. In nucleotides, the CDR3 is TGTGCCAGCAGGTCCACAGGGGGCGAAACCGGGGAGCTGTTTTTT.

The V call is TRBV30, the J call TRBJ2-1, with D possibly TRBD2 on 7 matching bases. The V gene's germline CDR1 is GTSNPN and CDR2 SVGIG (reference sequence). Deletions cut 1 base from V and 3 bases from J, with 28 bases between. CDR3 size: 20 residues. The CDR3 here is CAWSAYPRDTGQRDYNEQFF. The DNA for the CDR3 is TGTGCCTGGAGTGCTTACCCGCGGGACACTGGACAGCGGGACTACAATGAGCAGTTCTTC.

This clonotype occurred once. The chain uses TRBV10-3 and TRBJ2-2; D perhaps matches TRBD2 (5 bases). V was pared by 2 bases and J by 7 bases, with 8 bases between. From germline, CDR1 is ENHRY and CDR2 SYGVKD. The CDR3 totals 13 residues. CDR3 DNA sequence: TGTGCCATCAGTGAGCCGGGGAACGGGGAGCTGTTTTTT. It codes for CAISEPGNGELFF.

The CDR3 DNA reads TGCAGTGCTGGGGGGACAGGGGGAAACATTCAGTACTTC. Its translation: CSAGGTGGNIQYF. The chain has TRBV20-1 and TRBJ2-4; 11 nucleotides line up with TRBD1. From germline, CDR1 is DFQATT and CDR2 SNEGSKA (reference sequence). CDR3 size: 13 residues. Trimming removed 5 bases from V and 6 bases from J; junction bases left unmatched: 3.

This sequence joins TRBV10-3 and TRBJ2-5, with a possible D match to TRBD2 (6 bases). Germline loops: CDR1 ENHRY, CDR2 SYGVKD. The CDR3 consists of 14 residues. Trimming cost V 10 bases and J 7 bases, with 22 bases left between them. The CDR3 is CATTPTIAEGTQYF. For the CDR3, the DNA is TGTGCCACGACCCCAACTATAGCGGAGGGGACCCAGTACTTC.

This clonotype came up a few times. The rearrangement uses TRBV25-1 and TRBJ1-1; TRBD1 matches at 8 bases. Losses at the gene ends were 8 bases for V and 12 bases for J; bases not matched to a gene: 11. The CDR3 has 12 amino acids. The V gene's germline CDR1 is MGHDK and CDR2 SYGVNS. CDR3 nucleotides: TGTGCCAGCGGCGGGGCAGGGGGCGAAACTTTCTTT. As protein: CASGGAGGETFF.

In its sample, this clonotype was seen many times. This chain connects TRBV10-3 to TRBJ2-3, with D possibly being TRBD1 (5 bases). From germline, CDR1 is ENHRY and CDR2 SYGVKD. There are 16 residues in the CDR3. Trimming shortened V by 2 bases and J by 5 bases, and 17 bases separated the two germline ends. Here the CDR3 reads CAISEPLRGAVDTQYF. In DNA, the CDR3 is TGTGCCATCAGTGAGCCGCTCCGTGGGGCTGTAGATACGCAGTATTTT.

The chain has TRBV6-6 and TRBJ2-4, with D possibly being TRBD2 (5 bases). The better agreement between TRBJ2-7 and the DNA end casts doubt on the J call. Germline CDR1 reads MNHNY; CDR2 reads SVGAGI (reference sequence). This CDR3 contains 14 residues. The CDR3 region is CASSHGERPYEQYF. For the CDR3, the DNA is TGTGCCAGCAGTCACGGCGAGCGGCCCTACGAGCAGTACTTC.

This clonotype has only a few counts. The chain combines TRBV7-9 with TRBJ2-1, with 8 bases aligning to TRBD2. From germline, CDR1 is SEHNR and CDR2 FQNEAQ (reference sequence). V trimming: 7 bases; J trimming: 4 bases; junction bases outside the gene matches: 12. This CDR3 has 16 residues. The CDR3 DNA reads TGTGCCAGCACCGACCGCGGGGCGGGAGGTTACAATGAGCAGTTCTTC. It specifies CASTDRGAGGYNEQFF.

The chain has TRBV27 and TRBJ2-7; D perhaps matches TRBD1 (5 bases). This CDR3 spans 17 amino acids. Germline V gives CDR1 MNHEY, CDR2 SMNVEV (reference sequence). Trimming removed 2 bases from V and 0 bases from J, with 17 bases in between. CDR3 bases: TGTGCCAGCAGTTTACCCGCACGACAGTGGGGCTCCTACGAGCAGTACTTC. Residues: CASSLPARQWGSYEQYF.

This chain joins TRBV11-2 and TRBJ1-3; D is unresolved. V lost 1 base, J lost 3 bases, and 7 bases lay in between. The length of the CDR3 is 14 residues. The germline gives CDR1 SGHAT, CDR2 FQNNGV. Written as DNA, the CDR3 is TGTGCCAGCAGCTTAGCCCAAAGTGGAAACACCATATATTTT. Translation: CASSLAQSGNTIYF.

This clonotype was recorded once. The gene calls are TRBV20-1 and TRBJ2-1; D is possibly TRBD2 (5 bases). The ends were cut back, 6 bases at V and 0 bases at J, with 18 bases in the middle. The CDR3 contains 16 residues. Looked up from germline, CDR1 is DFQATT and CDR2 is SNEGSKA (reference sequence). This chain's CDR3 is CSARVSNASSYNEQFF. For the CDR3, the DNA is TGCAGTGCGAGGGTTTCTAACGCGAGCTCCTACAATGAGCAGTTCTTC.

The V gene is TRBV7-9, the J gene TRBJ2-4; D ambiguous. The last part of the DNA fits TRBJ2-7 better; the J call may be wrong. This CDR3 spans 13 amino acids. Per germline, CDR1 SEHNR and CDR2 FQNEAQ (reference sequence). CDR3 region: CASSAPDGYEQYF. CDR3 in DNA: TGTGCCAGCAGCGCCCCGGACGGTTACGAGCAGTACTTC.

Points on this clonotype: This may come from a read error, since a much larger clone is one base off. This sequence joins TRBV4-2 and TRBJ2-1, with D possibly TRBD2 on 6 matching bases. The CDR3 runs to 12 residues. V lost 1 base to trimming and J lost 13 bases, with 11 bases between them. Germline V lookup: CDR1 LGHNA, CDR2 YNFKEQ. This CDR3 reads CASSQAGETQFF. The CDR3 nucleotides are TGTGCCAGCAGCCAAGCGGGGGAGACCCAGTTCTTC.

The J gene is TRBJ1-2, the V gene TRBV7-9, with D unclear. V was trimmed by 1 base and J by 8 bases, leaving 11 bases between them. The CDR3 loop spans 13 amino acids. Germline V gene lookup returns CDR1 SEHNR and CDR2 FQNEAQ (reference sequence). The CDR3 sequence is CASSLELTRGYTF. The CDR3 nucleotides are TGTGCCAGCAGCTTAGAACTGACCCGGGGCTACACCTTC.

The rearrangement uses TRBV12-5 and TRBJ2-3; D is undetermined. This CDR3 contains 12 residues. Germline V gives CDR1 LGHNT, CDR2 FRNRAP. V gave up 8 bases and J gave up 1 base, with 7 bases separating them. The chain's CDR3 is CASLTRTDTQYF. CDR3 bases: TGTGCTAGTTTAACCCGCACAGATACGCAGTATTTT.

This clonotype was seen a handful of times. The V gene is TRBV7-9, the J gene TRBJ1-2; D is ambiguous. The germline gives CDR1 SEHNR, CDR2 FQNEAQ (reference sequence). This CDR3 is 14 amino acids long. The V end lost 2 bases, the J end lost 4 bases, and 11 bases lay between the germline ends. The CDR3 nucleotides are TGTGCCAGCAGCTTAAGTCTGGGAAGCTATGGCTACACCTTC. Its protein product is CASSLSLGSYGYTF.